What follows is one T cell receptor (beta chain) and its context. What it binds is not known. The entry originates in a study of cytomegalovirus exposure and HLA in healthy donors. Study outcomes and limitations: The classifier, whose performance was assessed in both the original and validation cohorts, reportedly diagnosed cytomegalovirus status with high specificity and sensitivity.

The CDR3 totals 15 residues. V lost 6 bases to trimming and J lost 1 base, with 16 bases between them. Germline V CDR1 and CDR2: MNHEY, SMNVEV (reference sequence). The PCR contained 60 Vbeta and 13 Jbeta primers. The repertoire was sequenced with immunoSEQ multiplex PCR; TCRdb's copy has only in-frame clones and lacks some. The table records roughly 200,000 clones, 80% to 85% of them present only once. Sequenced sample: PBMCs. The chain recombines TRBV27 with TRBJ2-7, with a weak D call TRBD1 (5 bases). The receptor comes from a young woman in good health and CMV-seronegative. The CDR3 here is CASSLLGDSSYEQYF. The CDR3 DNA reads TGTGCCAGCAGCTTGCTCGGTGACAGTTCCTACGAGCAGTACTTC.